These T cell receptor beta chains were read from a single sample in a study of regulatory T cells in long-lasting Graves disease. TCRdb reprocessed the multiplex PCR reads with MiXCR, giving one entry per CDR3 protein. The sample includes a few hundred thousand distinct CDR3 sequences, 16% of them seen just once. These data also formed part of another study, on T cells in Graves' hyperthyroidism and ophthalmopathy.

Sequencing was performed on peripheral blood mononuclear cells (PBMCs), taken at new diagnosis, from a patient treated with antithyroid drugs. The receptors here all came from a man aged 35 to 55 with Graves disease. Each CDR3 is given with its conserved first and last residue. Fields, in order: D gene, V gene, J gene, clone size, CDR3 DNA, CDR3 protein. D genes are given only for firm matches. The listing skips clone size in some rows; elsewhere it reads once, few, many or a size class.

>TRBD2|TRBV29-1|TRBJ2-2|many
TGCAGCGCCAGGACTAGCGCGAACACCGGGGAGCTGTTTTTT
CSARTSANTGELFF
>.|TRBV6-2/TRBV6-3|TRBJ1-4|few
TGTGCCAGCAGATCCCTCCGAGGGACCGGCCCTAATGAAAAACTGTTTTTT
CASRSLRGTGPNEKLFF
>.|TRBV2|TRBJ2-3|many
TGTGCCAGCAGCGGGGAAACAGATACGCAGTATTTT
CASSGETDTQYF
>.|TRBV12-3/TRBV12-4|TRBJ2-1|many
TGTGCCAGCAGTTTAGCTGAGTACAATGAGCAGTTCTTC
CASSLAEYNEQFF
>TRBD1|TRBV5-1|TRBJ2-5|few
TGCGCCAGCAGCTCCAATCAGGGGGCTGGGGAGACCCAGTACTTC
CASSSNQGAGETQYF
>TRBD1|TRBV6-1|TRBJ1-2|.
TGTGCCAGCCCACCAACAGGGGACTATGGCTACACCTTC
CASPPTGDYGYTF
>.|TRBV30|TRBJ1-5|many
TGTGCCTGGACGGGGAGACTCAATCAGCCCCAGCATTTT
CAWTGRLNQPQHF
>.|TRBV3-1|TRBJ2-2|.
TGTGCCAGCAGCCGGGGGGGGGAGCTGTTTTTT
CASSRGGELFF
>.|TRBV4-3|TRBJ2-7|.
TGCGCCAGCAGCCAAGATCGGGACCCCGTTGGTTTGGACGAGCAGTACTTC
CASSQDRDPVGLDEQYF
>TRBD1|TRBV28|TRBJ2-7|.
TGTGCCAGCAGTGAACCGGGACAGGGGGCTTACGAGCAGTACTTC
CASSEPGQGAYEQYF
>.|TRBV28|TRBJ2-7|many
TGTGCCAGCAGTTTACCAGGGGGGCGCCTCCTCGAGCAGTACTTC
CASSLPGGRLLEQYF
>.|TRBV24-1|TRBJ2-5|.
TGTGCCACCAGTATCGGCGTGACCCAGTACTTC
CATSIGVTQYF
>.|TRBV4-3|TRBJ1-1|.
TGCGCCAGCAGCCCCCACCGAATAGGTGAAGCTTTCTTT
CASSPHRIGEAFF
>.|TRBV6-2/TRBV6-3|TRBJ1-5|.
TGTGCCAGCGGCCCCGGAGGGAACGGTCAGCCCCAGCATTTT
CASGPGGNGQPQHF
>.|TRBV11-2|TRBJ2-7|many
TGTGCCAGCAGCTTAGCTGATACAAGCTCCTACGAGCAGTACTTC
CASSLADTSSYEQYF
>.|TRBV2|TRBJ2-3|many
TGTGCCAGCAGTGAGGGGACTCGGCCATACACAGATACGCAGTATTTT
CASSEGTRPYTDTQYF
>TRBD1|TRBV28|TRBJ1-2|many
TGTGCCAGCAGTTCAGGGGGCAGGGGGCTGGCGAACTATGGCTACACCTTC
CASSSGGRGLANYGYTF
>.|TRBV5-4|TRBJ2-7|many
TGTGCCAGCCAGACATGGCGGGGACACGAGCAGTACTTC
CASQTWRGHEQYF
>.|TRBV6-1|TRBJ1-5|.
TGTGCCAGCAGTGAAATCGGGGGCGACCAGCCCCAGCATTTT
CASSEIGGDQPQHF
>.|TRBV6-5|TRBJ1-1|many
TGTGCCAGCAGTTCGGGACACAGGGTGGAGAACACTGAAGCTTTCTTT
CASSSGHRVENTEAFF
>.|TRBV30|TRBJ1-1|many
TGTGCCTGGAGTACTACCCTGACAGTGGGCACTGAAGCTTTCTTT
CAWSTTLTVGTEAFF
>TRBD2|TRBV13|TRBJ2-7|many
TGTGCCAGCAGCGACCAGCGGGGGGGCCAATACGAGCAGTACTTC
CASSDQRGGQYEQYF
>TRBD2|TRBV5-4|TRBJ2-3|few
TGTGCCAGCAGCTTGGGCAAAACTAGCGGGGGGTTCACAGATACGCAGTATTTT
CASSLGKTSGGFTDTQYF
>.|TRBV2|TRBJ2-5|many
TGTGCCAGCAGTGAGTTAGTCGGCCAAGAGACCCAGTACTTC
CASSELVGQETQYF
>.|TRBV7-2|TRBJ1-2|once
TGTGCCAGCAGCTCGGGACACTATGGCTACACCTTC
CASSSGHYGYTF
>TRBD2|TRBV12-5|TRBJ2-5|once
TGTGCTAGTGGTTGGGGGGGGGGGGGACAAGAGACCCAGTACTTC
CASGWGGGGQETQYF
>.|TRBV18|TRBJ2-4|few
TGTGCCAGCTCATTTGGGCAAAACACTCAGTACTTC
CASSFGQNTQYF
>TRBD1|TRBV5-1|TRBJ2-7|many
TGCGCCAGCAGCTCGGCCAGTCCTGGGGCAGGGGGCGGCGAGCAGTACTTC
CASSSASPGAGGGEQYF
>.|TRBV6-1|TRBJ1-1|few
TGTGCCAGCACCGCCAGGGGCTCTGAAGCTTTCTTT
CASTARGSEAFF